This section outlines one T cell receptor beta chain sequence together with its context. The data were obtained in a study of T cell repertoires in cytomegalovirus infection. TCRdb recomputed calls from the reads with MiXCR, one row per CDR3 protein. The repertoire includes more than 400,000 distinct CDR3 sequences, 26% of them detected once, and about 12% sits in the top ten. The germline V and J ends were trimmed by 4 bases and 5 bases, with 15 bases remaining between them. Germline CDR1 reads MNHEY; CDR2 reads SVGEGT. The CDR3 has 15 amino acids. The chain has TRBV6-2 or TRBV6-3 and TRBJ1-5; D might be TRBD1 (6 bases). Sample: PBMCs. This clonotype was sampled from a human donor in good health (CMV status not recorded). Some clones in this sample may be carry-over from other donors' samples. The CDR3 spells CASSSPTGRYQPQHF. The DNA of the CDR3 is TGTGCCAGCAGTTCGCCAACAGGGAGGTATCAGCCCCAGCATTTT.